The rows below give T cell receptor beta chains drawn from one sample of a study of cytomegalovirus exposure and HLA in healthy donors. The assay was immunoSEQ multiplex PCR, and TCRdb's table has in-frame clones only and misses some. The table records some 150,000 clones, about 71% of them present only once. The source material was PBMCs. All receptors come from a woman aged 30 to 39 in good health and CMV-seronegative. The CDR3 runs from the conserved cysteine through the conserved F or W. A clone size is listed for some rows: how often the clone was seen (once, few, many), or a class if it is expanded.

v_gene: TRBV27; abundance: -; CDR3aa: CASSSPPGTVDGELFF
v_gene: TRBV7-8; abundance: -; CDR3aa: CASSSGTAYGYTF
v_gene: TRBV6-5; abundance: -; CDR3aa: CAVALGGFSPLHF
v_gene: TRBV6-5; abundance: once; CDR3aa: CASSYPVAEAFF
v_gene: TRBV5-5; abundance: -; CDR3aa: CASSLAEGTDTQYF
v_gene: TRBV4-1; abundance: -; CDR3aa: CASSHKGSYGRGLENEQFF
v_gene: TRBV29-1; abundance: -; CDR3aa: CSVESPRGYTF
v_gene: TRBV5-5; abundance: -; CDR3aa: CASSPDGGGNYEQYF
v_gene: TRBV7-9; abundance: -; CDR3aa: CASSLSQGDQPQHF
v_gene: TRBV7-3; abundance: -; CDR3aa: CASSQDRPPTNEKLFF
v_gene: TRBV7-9; abundance: -; CDR3aa: CASSQRQAGELFF
v_gene: TRBV7-2; abundance: -; CDR3aa: CASSLGLGQGIEKLFF
v_gene: TRBV18; abundance: few; CDR3aa: CASSPQGGTGAAHEQYF
v_gene: TRBV5-6; abundance: -; CDR3aa: CASSLSWSGFHSYEQYF
v_gene: TRBV6-1; abundance: -; CDR3aa: CASRIGVELFF
v_gene: TRBV6-6; abundance: -; CDR3aa: CASSQVELNTGELFF
v_gene: TRBV7-2; abundance: -; CDR3aa: CASSLGLVRDNEKLFF
v_gene: TRBV27; abundance: -; CDR3aa: CASSPLEGPLSYEQYF
v_gene: TRBV7-9; abundance: many; CDR3aa: CASSALGGVYEQYF
v_gene: TRBV11-2; abundance: -; CDR3aa: CASSLEDWEGGGNEQFF
v_gene: TRBV4-1; abundance: -; CDR3aa: CASSQGTEYSNQPQHF
v_gene: TRBV28; abundance: -; CDR3aa: CASSFPLNQPQHF
v_gene: TRBV27; abundance: -; CDR3aa: CASGKQGLHEQYF
v_gene: TRBV19; abundance: -; CDR3aa: CASSQGQGAVRLTQHF
v_gene: TRBV5-6; abundance: -; CDR3aa: CASSHQRASGTYNEQFF
v_gene: TRBV28; abundance: -; CDR3aa: CASSLEGTGRSGYTF
v_gene: TRBV5-4; abundance: -; CDR3aa: CASSREWTSVEQYF
v_gene: TRBV7-3; abundance: -; CDR3aa: CASSSDPARGEQFF
v_gene: TRBV10-3; abundance: -; CDR3aa: CAIRTGDHNEQFF
v_gene: TRBV6-5; abundance: once; CDR3aa: CASNLLGGESYEQYF
v_gene: TRBV6-1; abundance: -; CDR3aa: CASSDFRAGYEQYF
v_gene: TRBV2; abundance: -; CDR3aa: CASTRTATSDSPLHF
v_gene: TRBV10-2; abundance: -; CDR3aa: CASSVRGPPTEAFF
v_gene: TRBV10-3; abundance: -; CDR3aa: CATIQGKSPYEQYF
v_gene: TRBV15; abundance: -; CDR3aa: CATSNPSAGGNSPLHF
v_gene: TRBV28; abundance: -; CDR3aa: CASSLFSYEQYF
v_gene: TRBV2; abundance: few; CDR3aa: CASNWRRSEQYF
v_gene: TRBV14; abundance: once; CDR3aa: CASSQGLWGTVYEQYF
v_gene: TRBV7-3; abundance: once; CDR3aa: CASSFGSGTPTYEQYF
v_gene: TRBV27; abundance: -; CDR3aa: CASRVAVLYNEQFF
v_gene: TRBV28; abundance: -; CDR3aa: CAISRGQASYEQYF
v_gene: TRBV25-1; abundance: -; CDR3aa: CASSTHLSGANVLTF
v_gene: TRBV7-9; abundance: -; CDR3aa: CASSSGLAGGPRTGELFF
v_gene: TRBV19; abundance: -; CDR3aa: CATLGGLGETQYF